The present T cell receptor beta chain was sequenced within a study of OX40 agonist ivuxolimab in advanced cancers. Study-level information: Ivuxolimab was delivered to patients intravenously every 2 weeks at doses spanning 0.01 to 10 mg/kg. Those enrolled were 70% to 85% male, with a mean age of approximately 60 years and ages from about 20 to 79. Findings and caveats of the study: Expanded clones tended on average to be more numerous among CD8+ T cells than CD4+.

Libraries were prepared by immunoSEQ multiplex PCR; TCRdb keeps only in-frame clonotypes and omits some of them. The table has about 23,000 clones, about 76% seen once. With respect to this clone: What it binds is unknown.

This sequence was found in an adult with an advanced solid tumor such as melanoma, head and neck, liver or kidney cancer. The sample here was CD4+ or CD8+ T cells sorted from blood, taken in a trial of the OX40 agonist ivuxolimab.

CDR3 DNA: TGTGCCAGCAGTTTTAAGTACGAGCGGGGGGGCCTAGAGACCCAGTACTTC. Residues: CASSFKYERGGLETQYF. The rearrangement links TRBV28 to TRBJ2-5; 10 nucleotides agree with TRBD2. V trimming: 3 bases; J trimming: 4 bases; junction bases outside the gene matches: 11. Germline V gene data show CDR1 as MDHEN and CDR2 as SYDVKM. The CDR3 is 17 residues long.